These 14 T cell receptor beta chains came from one sample sequenced in a study of T cell responses to AZD1222 COVID-19 vaccine (dated by TCRdb to the early 2020s). Libraries were constructed by the immunoSEQ multiplex PCR assay. TCRdb mirrors the immuneACCESS table, restricted to in-frame sequences. Some clones are absent from its copies; in checked studies, under half trace to an unresolved V gene, and the reason for the others is unknown. The sample contains 120,000 or so clones, roughly 87% of them found a single time. The ten most abundant clones make up approximately 9.3% of the sample. The sample's time point label, decoded: baseline before first vaccination. The sample in question was peripheral blood, obtained on day 0 of AZD1222 vaccination. The receptors derive from an adult in good health.

V gene TRBV4-2 combines with J gene TRBJ2-2; 7 nucleotides line up with TRBD1. The CDR3 totals 16 residues. The V gene's germline CDR1 is LGHNA and CDR2 YNFKEQ. The J segment lost 2 bases and the V segment lost 3 bases, leaving 6 bases of the junction unmatched. The CDR3 DNA sequence: TGTGCCAGCAGCCAGCGACAGGGACATAACACCGGGGAGCTGTTTTTT. Its translation is CASSQRQGHNTGELFF.

Only one count was recorded for this clone. The chain combines TRBV12-3 or TRBV12-4 with TRBJ2-7; D may be TRBD1 (6 bases). The germline V and J ends were trimmed by 6 bases and 5 bases, with 14 bases remaining between them. This CDR3 region has 13 residues. The CDR3 bases are TGTGCCAGCAGCCAAACAGGGTTCCACGAGCAGTACTTC. Translated: CASSQTGFHEQYF.

This rearrangement joins TRBV7-9 to TRBJ2-1; 9 nucleotides match TRBD1. Germline V gene sequence: CDR1 SEHNR, CDR2 FQNEAQ (reference sequence). CDR3 length: 15 amino acids. With V trimmed by 3 bases and J by 6 bases, 6 bases remained unmatched. The CDR3 DNA reads TGTGCCAGCAGCTTCATACAGGGGGCGTTCAATGAGCAGTTCTTC. As protein: CASSFIQGAFNEQFF.

The chain couples TRBV6-5 to TRBJ2-7; tentative D call: TRBD2 (5 bases). Germline CDR1 is MNHEY and CDR2 is SVGAGI. The V end lost 8 bases, the J end lost 5 bases, and 16 bases lay between the germline ends. The CDR3 runs to 13 residues. The CDR3 here is CASERTPNDEQYF. The CDR3 nucleotides are TGTGCCAGCGAACGGACTCCTAACGACGAGCAGTACTTC.

The chain has TRBV28 and TRBJ1-1, with 12 bases matching TRBD1. From germline, CDR1 is MDHEN and CDR2 SYDVKM. This CDR3 is 17 amino acids long. J was trimmed by 0 bases and V by 8 bases; bases with no gene match: 10. In DNA, the CDR3 is TGTGCCAGCTTACGGGGCGGGACAGGGGGCCTGAACACTGAAGCTTTCTTT. It specifies CASLRGGTGGLNTEAFF.

The chain uses TRBV6-5 and TRBJ2-4; TRBD2 agrees at 10 bases. The CDR3 covers 16 residues. With V trimmed by 4 bases and J by 9 bases, 12 bases remained unmatched. Germline values: CDR1 MNHEY, CDR2 SVGAGI. CDR3 DNA: TGTGCCAGCAGTTCGTACGGACTAGCGGTCGATGCCATTCAGTACTTC. It codes for CASSSYGLAVDAIQYF.

Here the CDR3 reads CAWSRMAETTYEQYF. CDR3 coding DNA: TGTGCCTGGAGTCGTATGGCAGAAACTACCTACGAGCAGTACTTC. The chain combines TRBV30 with TRBJ2-7; D is ambiguous. This CDR3 has 15 residues. CDR1 GTSNPN and CDR2 SVGIG come from the germline V gene (reference sequence). Trimming removed 2 bases at V and 2 bases at J, with 16 bases between.

V and J are TRBV7-3 and TRBJ2-3; perhaps TRBD2 as D (5 bases). This CDR3 spans 12 amino acids. V lost 4 bases and J lost 10, with 12 bases in between. Germline CDR1 SGHTA, CDR2 FQGTGA. The CDR3 DNA reads TGTGCCAGCAGCTCTCCGGGGAGTGCGCAGTATTTT. Its protein is CASSSPGSAQYF.

This clone was counted a few times. The chain couples TRBV11-2 to TRBJ2-6; 9 nucleotides agree with TRBD1. The CDR3 has 17 residues. The germline V gene has CDR1 SGHAT and CDR2 FQNNGV. V was clipped by 5 bases and J by 1 base; unmatched bases: 6. CDR3: CASSLGGTGSGANVLTF. Written as DNA, the CDR3 is TGTGCCAGCAGCCTAGGCGGGACAGGGTCTGGGGCCAACGTCCTGACTTTC.

The rearrangement uses TRBV7-2 and TRBJ1-1; D gene ambiguous. Trimming left V 6 bases short and J 7 bases short, with 9 bases between. CDR1 SGHTA and CDR2 FQGNSA come from the germline V gene. The CDR3 totals 11 residues. CDR3 in DNA: TGTGCCAGCAGGTCCCTGAATGAAGCTTTCTTT. Its protein product is CASRSLNEAFF.

This clone was recorded a few times. This chain uses TRBV19 with TRBJ2-7, with a possible D match to TRBD1 (6 bases). This CDR3 is built from 14 residues. Trimming stripped 4 bases from V and 3 bases from J, with 13 bases between. The germline V gene has CDR1 LNHDA and CDR2 SQIVND (reference sequence). The CDR3 is CASSTRGQLYEQYF. As DNA, the CDR3 is TGTGCCAGTAGTACCCGAGGACAGCTCTACGAGCAGTACTTC.

The rearrangement joins TRBV28 to TRBJ2-1; perhaps TRBD1 as D (6 bases). V was clipped by 5 bases and J by 13 bases, with 18 bases between them. The CDR3 has 13 residues. Germline V gene lookup returns CDR1 MDHEN and CDR2 SYDVKM. The CDR3 loop is CASSVGDIRYQFF. The CDR3 region has the DNA TGTGCCAGCAGTGTGGGGGACATTAGATATCAGTTCTTC.

This chain links TRBV28 with TRBJ2-7; perhaps D is TRBD1 or TRBD2 (5 bases each). Germline V gene lookup returns CDR1 MDHEN and CDR2 SYDVKM. The ends were cut back, 8 bases at V and 9 bases at J, with 23 bases in the middle. The CDR3 has 14 amino acids. Written as DNA, the CDR3 is TGTGCCAGCCGGATTAATGGGTCCGGGGCTAGGCAGTACTTC. Encoded protein: CASRINGSGARQYF.

The chain is built from TRBV7-6 and TRBJ1-6; D uncertain. The CDR3 covers 16 residues. Trimming cost V 3 bases and J 11 bases, with 20 bases left between them. Germline CDR1 SGHVS, CDR2 FNYEAQ. As DNA, the CDR3 is TGTGCCAGCAGCTTTTTTGTCGGAAACGGACGGCCACCCCTCCACTTT. As protein: CASSFFVGNGRPPLHF.